This is a list of T cell receptor beta chains from one sample in a study of T cells after yellow fever vaccination. TCRdb passed the 5' RACE reads through MiXCR, listing each CDR3 protein once. This sample has just under 600,000 distinct CDR3 sequences, with roughly 13% found just once. Sequenced material: PBMCs, taken on the day of the yellow fever booster vaccination. The receptor set was obtained from a man aged 30 to 45 who received the YFV17D yellow fever vaccine. The CDR3 runs from the conserved cysteine through the conserved F or W. The order of the fields is CDR3 DNA, CDR3 protein, V gene, D gene, J gene, CDR3 length, clone size. The D gene is left open where the match is weak. Size is stated for part of the rows, as once, few or many counts, or as a class when the clone is expanded.

CDR3nt: TGTGCCAGCAGTTTGGCCTTCACAGATACGCAGTATTTT; CDR3aa: CASSLAFTDTQYF; v_gene: TRBV27; d_gene: -; j_gene: TRBJ2-3; len: 13; abundance: many
CDR3nt: TGTGCCAGCAGTTTACTCAGCGGGGCCGCCTACGAGCAGTACTTC; CDR3aa: CASSLLSGAAYEQYF; v_gene: TRBV12-3/TRBV12-4; d_gene: TRBD2; j_gene: TRBJ2-7; len: 15; abundance: few
CDR3nt: TGTGCCAGCAGTTTAAGCGGAGGAAGGAAAGATACGCAGTATTTT; CDR3aa: CASSLSGGRKDTQYF; v_gene: TRBV12-3/TRBV12-4; d_gene: -; j_gene: TRBJ2-3; len: 15; abundance: few
CDR3nt: TGTGCCATCAGACCTAGCGGGAGGGCCGATTTACCCGGGGAGCTGTTTTTT; CDR3aa: CAIRPSGRADLPGELFF; v_gene: TRBV10-3; d_gene: TRBD2; j_gene: TRBJ2-2; len: 17; abundance: few
CDR3nt: TGTGCCAGCAGCTTAACCACTAGCGGGAGTGCAGATACGCAGTATTTT; CDR3aa: CASSLTTSGSADTQYF; v_gene: TRBV7-3; d_gene: TRBD2; j_gene: TRBJ2-3; len: 16; abundance: -
CDR3nt: TGTGCCAGCAAGGGACAGGGGGCCTACGAGCAGTACTTC; CDR3aa: CASKGQGAYEQYF; v_gene: TRBV27; d_gene: TRBD1; j_gene: TRBJ2-7; len: 13; abundance: few
CDR3nt: TGTGCCAGCAGTTTTACCAGGGGGGTCAATCAGCCCCAGCATTTT; CDR3aa: CASSFTRGVNQPQHF; v_gene: TRBV12-3/TRBV12-4; d_gene: TRBD1; j_gene: TRBJ1-5; len: 15; abundance: few
CDR3nt: TGTGCCAGCAGTTACTCGACGTCCGGGCCGGGGGAGCTGTTTTTT; CDR3aa: CASSYSTSGPGELFF; v_gene: TRBV6-5; d_gene: -; j_gene: TRBJ2-2; len: 15; abundance: few
CDR3nt: TGCAGTGCTAGTTGGTCAGGGTACAATGAGCAGTTCTTC; CDR3aa: CSASWSGYNEQFF; v_gene: TRBV20-1; d_gene: -; j_gene: TRBJ2-1; len: 13; abundance: few
CDR3nt: TGTGCCAGCTCATTCTCTAGCGGGAGACTCACAGATACGCAGTATTTT; CDR3aa: CASSFSSGRLTDTQYF; v_gene: TRBV18; d_gene: TRBD2; j_gene: TRBJ2-3; len: 16; abundance: -
CDR3nt: TGTGCCAGCAGCTTAAGGGTAGCGGCGAACACCAGGGAGCTGTTTTTT; CDR3aa: CASSLRVAANTRELFF; v_gene: TRBV7-6; d_gene: -; j_gene: TRBJ2-2; len: 16; abundance: -
CDR3nt: TGTGCCAGCAGCTTGCCCCTGGACAGTTTCACCGGGGAGCTGTTTTTT; CDR3aa: CASSLPLDSFTGELFF; v_gene: TRBV5-6; d_gene: -; j_gene: TRBJ2-2; len: 16; abundance: many
CDR3nt: TGTGCCAGCAGTTTAGTCAAAGCGGGAGTGTTGCATGAGCAGTTCTTC; CDR3aa: CASSLVKAGVLHEQFF; v_gene: TRBV12-3/TRBV12-4; d_gene: TRBD2; j_gene: TRBJ2-1; len: 16; abundance: -
CDR3nt: TGTGCCAGCAGTTTATCGGACCGAAACATTCAGTACTTC; CDR3aa: CASSLSDRNIQYF; v_gene: TRBV27; d_gene: -; j_gene: TRBJ2-4; len: 13; abundance: few
CDR3nt: TGTGCCATACGGGGACTAGCGGGCGCGAGCTCCTACAATGAGCAGTTCTTC; CDR3aa: CAIRGLAGASSYNEQFF; v_gene: TRBV10-3; d_gene: TRBD2; j_gene: TRBJ2-1; len: 17; abundance: -
CDR3nt: TGCAGCGGAGTAGTAATCGGGGCAGCTGGGGCCAACGTCCTGACTTTC; CDR3aa: CSGVVIGAAGANVLTF; v_gene: TRBV29-1; d_gene: -; j_gene: TRBJ2-6; len: 16; abundance: -
CDR3nt: TGTGCCAGCAGCTTAGGGACAGGGGAGTCCGAGCAGTACTTC; CDR3aa: CASSLGTGESEQYF; v_gene: TRBV7-6; d_gene: TRBD1; j_gene: TRBJ2-7; len: 14; abundance: -
CDR3nt: TGTGCCAGCAGCCCCTCTGCCCAGCGGTCCTACGAGCAGTACTTC; CDR3aa: CASSPSAQRSYEQYF; v_gene: TRBV7-2; d_gene: -; j_gene: TRBJ2-7; len: 15; abundance: -
CDR3nt: TGTGCCAGCAGCTTTAGCGGGAGGGCCCTCATAGGGTACAATGAGCAGTTCTTC; CDR3aa: CASSFSGRALIGYNEQFF; v_gene: TRBV7-9; d_gene: TRBD2; j_gene: TRBJ2-1; len: 18; abundance: few
CDR3nt: TGTGCCAGCAGTTCGGGGCAGGGAGATACGCAGTATTTT; CDR3aa: CASSSGQGDTQYF; v_gene: TRBV28; d_gene: -; j_gene: TRBJ2-3; len: 13; abundance: many
CDR3nt: TGTGCCAGCAGAATGGACAGGCCCGATGAGCAGTTCTTC; CDR3aa: CASRMDRPDEQFF; v_gene: TRBV6-6; d_gene: TRBD1; j_gene: TRBJ2-1; len: 13; abundance: few
CDR3nt: TGTGCCAGCAGCATCAGGGGGTGGGGAGGGGACGTTGAGCAGTTCTTC; CDR3aa: CASSIRGWGGDVEQFF; v_gene: TRBV11-2; d_gene: -; j_gene: TRBJ2-1; len: 16; abundance: -
CDR3nt: TGCAGTGCACCAGCAGGAAACACCATATATTTT; CDR3aa: CSAPAGNTIYF; v_gene: TRBV20-1; d_gene: -; j_gene: TRBJ1-3; len: 11; abundance: -
CDR3nt: TGTGCCAGCAGCCGCCCTGAACTAGCGGGATACAAGAATGAGCAGTTCTTC; CDR3aa: CASSRPELAGYKNEQFF; v_gene: TRBV7-2; d_gene: TRBD2; j_gene: TRBJ2-1; len: 17; abundance: -